In this sample, the clone carrying this TCR beta chain turned up many times. Preparation of the TCRbeta library was carried out with unique molecular identifiers. TCRdb redid the calling of the PCR reads with MiXCR, one entry per CDR3 protein. The profile shows under 300,000 distinct CDR3 sequences, 9.7% of them singletons. The germline V gene encodes CDR1 MNHEY and CDR2 SMNVEV (reference sequence). Trimming removed 3 bases at V and 2 bases at J, with 11 bases between. This CDR3 contains 14 residues. This entry belongs to a study of T-cell reconstitution after alpha-beta-depleted transplantation in children.

The V call is TRBV27, the J call TRBJ2-7; no clear D. The material was PBMCs from the stem cell graft donor, obtained from the stem cell graft. The origin of this receptor is a human donor who donated a stem cell graft to a child with SCID. The CDR3 sequence: CASSFYGGTYEQYF. CDR3 DNA sequence: TGTGCCAGCAGTTTTTACGGCGGAACCTACGAGCAGTACTTC.